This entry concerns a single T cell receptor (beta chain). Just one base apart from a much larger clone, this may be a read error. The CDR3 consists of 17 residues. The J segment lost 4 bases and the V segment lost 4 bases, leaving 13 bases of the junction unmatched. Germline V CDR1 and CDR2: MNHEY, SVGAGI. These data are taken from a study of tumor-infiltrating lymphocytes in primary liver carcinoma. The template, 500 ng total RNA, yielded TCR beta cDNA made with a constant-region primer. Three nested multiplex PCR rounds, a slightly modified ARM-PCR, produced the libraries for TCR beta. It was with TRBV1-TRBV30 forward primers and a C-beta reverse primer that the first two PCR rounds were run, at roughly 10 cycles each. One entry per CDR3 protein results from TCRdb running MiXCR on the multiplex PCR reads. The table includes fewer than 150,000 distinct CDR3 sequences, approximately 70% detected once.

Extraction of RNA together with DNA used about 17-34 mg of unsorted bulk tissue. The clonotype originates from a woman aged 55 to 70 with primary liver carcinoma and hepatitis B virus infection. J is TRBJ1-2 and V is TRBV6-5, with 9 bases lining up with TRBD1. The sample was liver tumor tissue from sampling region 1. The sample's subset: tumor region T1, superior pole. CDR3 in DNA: TGTGCCAGCAGTTTCGCAACCCTCGGGACAGGGTTCTATGGCTACACCTTC. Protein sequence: CASSFATLGTGFYGYTF.